This TCR beta chain was identified during a study of cytomegalovirus exposure and HLA in healthy donors. Amplification used 60 Vbeta primers and 13 Jbeta primers. The data were produced by immunoSEQ multiplex PCR, yet TCRdb's version contains in-frame clones alone and is incomplete. This repertoire shows about 260,000 clones, approximately 85% found once; its top ten account for approximately 2%. This CDR3 contains 14 residues. Findings and caveats of the study: As was reported, the HLA-A and HLA-B alleles of most subjects were accurately predicted from TCR beta sequences.

Comment on this clone: Its antigen is not known.

This sequence originates from a woman between 35 and 50 years old in good health and CMV-seropositive. The chain combines TRBV21-1 with TRBJ1-2; no check of the table's D call, TRBD1, against the DNA was made. TRBV21-1 is a pseudogene locus. Sample: PBMCs. The CDR3 coding sequence is TGTGCCAGCAGCATTGAGACAGGGGGTTATGGCTACACCTTC. It yields the protein CASSIETGGYGYTF.